This T cell receptor (beta chain) is from a study of T-cell reconstitution after alpha-beta-depleted transplantation in children. The authors prepared the TCRbeta library with unique molecular identifiers. From the PCR reads, TCRdb called clonotypes with MiXCR, one entry per CDR3 protein. The sample records 350,000 to 400,000 distinct CDR3 sequences, 20% being singletons. This clonotype was counted ten times or more. Germline lookup yields CDR1 MNHEY and CDR2 SVGAGI. This CDR3 comprises 14 residues. Deletions cut 2 bases from V and 7 bases from J, with 14 bases between. The chain carries TRBV6-5 and TRBJ2-5; tentatively, D is TRBD1 (6 bases). This sequence originates from a human donor who donated a stem cell graft to a child with acute myeloid leukemia. Sequenced here: PBMCs from the stem cell graft donor, sampled from the stem cell graft. The CDR3 loop is CASSYQDSVGTQYF. In nucleotides, the CDR3 is TGTGCCAGCAGTTACCAGGACAGCGTGGGGACCCAGTACTTC.